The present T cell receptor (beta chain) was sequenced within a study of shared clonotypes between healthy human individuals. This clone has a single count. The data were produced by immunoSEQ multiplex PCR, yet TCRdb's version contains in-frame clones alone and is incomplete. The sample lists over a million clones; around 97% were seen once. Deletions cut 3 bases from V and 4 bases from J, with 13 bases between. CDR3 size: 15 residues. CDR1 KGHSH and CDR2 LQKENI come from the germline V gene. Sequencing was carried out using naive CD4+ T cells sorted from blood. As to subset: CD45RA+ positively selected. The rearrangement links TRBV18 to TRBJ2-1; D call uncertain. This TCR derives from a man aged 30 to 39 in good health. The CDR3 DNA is TGTGCCAGCTCACCTTCTTCTTCCGTTTACAATGAGCAGTTCTTC. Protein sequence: CASSPSSSVYNEQFF.